What follows are 12 T cell receptor beta chains derived from one specimen sequenced in a study of T cells after yellow fever vaccination (dated by TCRdb to between 2018 and 2020). Libraries were built with 5' RACE. TCRdb records Illumina HiSeq 2500 as the sequencer. Using fastp at Q25 and MiXCR, TCRdb reprocessed the public reads and kept productive beta chains. Entries that share a CDR3 protein sequence are merged under the most common genes and DNA. Recorded for this sample are tens of thousands of distinct CDR3 sequences; under 12% of them occurred a single time. The biggest ten clones account for approximately 12% of the sample. In the paper's terms, the treatment or condition label means: live attenuated yellow fever vaccine strain. The sample in question was PBMCs, either bulk or a sorted T-cell subset (CD4+, CD8+, memory, or dextramer-sorted; not recorded which), obtained less than 16 days after the first yellow fever vaccination. Receptors were obtained from a man aged 18 to 35 who received the YFV17D yellow fever vaccine.

There are many counts of this clonotype. The chain links TRBV20-1 to TRBJ1-1, with 7 bases aligning to TRBD1. The V gene's germline CDR1 is DFQATT and CDR2 SNEGSKA (reference sequence). Trimming cost V 6 bases and J 6 bases; bases outside gene matches: 7. The CDR3 totals 12 residues. This CDR3 is CSATRGVPEAFF. The CDR3 bases are TGCAGTGCAACCAGGGGGGTCCCTGAAGCTTTCTTT.

This clonotype was seen ten or more times. CDR3 sequence (DNA): TGTGCCAGCAGTTACCCGGGACAGGGGTATAGCTCCTACGAGCAGTACTTC. It codes for CASSYPGQGYSSYEQYF. The chain is built from TRBV6-2 or TRBV6-3 and TRBJ2-7; 10 bases line up with TRBD1. The germline V gene encodes CDR1 MNHEY and CDR2 SVGEGT. J lost 0 bases, V lost 2 bases, and 7 bases had no gene match. CDR3 length equals 17 residues.

The table lists this clonotype with many counts. The rearrangement links TRBV6-2 or TRBV6-3 to TRBJ2-7, with TRBD2 as a possible D gene (5 bases). The V gene lost 6 bases and the J gene lost 0 bases, with 15 bases spanning the gap. The length of the CDR3 is 15 residues. The germline V gene has CDR1 MNHEY and CDR2 SVGEGT. The CDR3 region has the DNA TGTGCCAGCAGCGAAACGGGAATCCACTCCTACGAGCAGTACGTC. Translating gives CASSETGIHSYEQYV.

This clonotype came up once. This may be a read error, as it is one base from a much larger clone. The genes are TRBV20-1 and TRBJ2-2; the D gene is possibly TRBD2 (5 bases). CDR1 DFQATT and CDR2 SNEGSKA come from the germline V gene (reference sequence). Between the trimmed V and J ends, which lost 6 bases and 6 bases, there was a span of 20 bases. This CDR3 region has 15 residues. As DNA, the CDR3 is TGCAGTGCGAAAAAGGGCGGGCAGTCCCCCGGGGAGCTGTTTTTT. Translated, it gives CSAKKGGQSPGELFF.

There are many counts of this clonotype. The chain joins TRBV6-5 to TRBJ1-5, with 8 nucleotides matching TRBD1. Germline loops: CDR1 MNHEY, CDR2 SVGAGI. Trimming cost V 6 bases and J 2 bases; bases outside gene matches: 9. The CDR3 runs to 16 residues. The CDR3 here is CASSPQGAWGNQPQHF. The DNA of the CDR3 is TGTGCCAGCAGCCCCCAGGGGGCTTGGGGCAATCAGCCCCAGCATTTT.

This clonotype was detected many times. The chain recombines TRBV15 with TRBJ2-7; D is perhaps TRBD1 (5 bases). This CDR3 has 13 amino acids. Per germline, CDR1 LNHNV and CDR2 YYDKDF (reference sequence). With 6 bases removed from V and 9 bases from J, the gap between germline ends came to 18 bases. The CDR3 DNA follows: TGTGCCACCAGTACAGGTTTTGGTTTCGGGCAGTACGTC. This sequence encodes CATSTGFGFGQYV.

This clonotype has ten or more counts. This sequence joins TRBV7-2 and TRBJ2-5; weak D call: TRBD2 (5 bases). Germline V gene lookup returns CDR1 SGHTA and CDR2 FQGNSA. The ends were cut back, 6 bases at V and 4 bases at J, with 12 bases in the middle. The CDR3 is made up of 13 amino acids. CDR3 in amino acids: CASRLLERETQYF. CDR3 nucleotide sequence: TGTGCCAGCAGGCTACTAGAACGAGAGACCCAGTACTTC.

This clonotype was detected many times. This CDR3 is CASSDTSRIGNEQFF. The CDR3 DNA reads as TGTGCCAGCAGTGATACTAGCCGAATAGGCAATGAGCAGTTCTTC. V gene TRBV25-1 combines with J gene TRBJ2-1; tentative D call: TRBD2 (6 bases). V was pared by 3 bases and J by 6 bases, with 15 bases between. Germline V lookup: CDR1 MGHDK, CDR2 SYGVNS. The CDR3 contains 15 residues.

This clonotype came up many times. J is TRBJ1-2 and V is TRBV4-2; maybe TRBD1 (5 bases). Trimming took off 0 bases at V and 6 bases at J, with 11 bases between the two ends. Looked up from germline, CDR1 is LGHNA and CDR2 is YNFKEQ. The CDR3 contains 14 residues. The CDR3 DNA sequence: TGTGCCAGCAGCCAAGATGCGCAGGGTGATGGCTACACCTTC. It is translated as CASSQDAQGDGYTF.

This clonotype was detected ten times or more. This chain connects TRBV18 to TRBJ2-7, with a weak D call TRBD2 (6 bases). The CDR3 is made up of 14 amino acids. Germline V CDR1 and CDR2: KGHSH, LQKENI. The V gene lost 3 bases and the J gene lost 10 bases, with 19 bases spanning the gap. The CDR3 nucleotides are TGTGCCAGCTCACCGGAGGGCCTCTCACTGGGCCAGTACGTC. Translation gives CASSPEGLSLGQYV.

This clonotype was counted many times. The CDR3 is CSARASGGVQETQYF. CDR3 sequence (DNA): TGCAGTGCTAGAGCTAGCGGGGGTGTCCAAGAGACCCAGTACTTC. The V call is TRBV20-1, the J call TRBJ2-5; TRBD2 aligns across 10 bases. This CDR3 is built from 15 residues. The V gene end was trimmed by 1 base and the J gene end by 1 base; junction bases not matched to a gene: 3. CDR1 and CDR2 from the germline V gene are DFQATT and SNEGSKA (reference sequence).

This clonotype showed up many times. This chain connects TRBV7-2 to TRBJ1-6; 10 bases are shared with TRBD1. The CDR3 covers 13 residues. Trimming took 5 bases from V and 14 from J; bases not matched to a gene: 6. CDR1 is SGHTA and CDR2 is FQGNSA in the germline V gene. CDR3 sequence: CASSQRDRGTLHF. The CDR3 nucleotides are TGTGCCAGCAGCCAACGGGACAGGGGAACCCTCCACTTT.